This TCR beta chain is drawn from a study of Ad26.COV2.S vaccination and SARS-CoV-2 variants. In germline, CDR1 is GTSNPN, CDR2 SVGIG (reference sequence). The germline V and J ends were trimmed by 3 bases and 1 base, with 6 bases remaining between them. The CDR3 has 12 residues. Treatment noted: roughly 20 received Ad26.COV2.S at low or high dose, single or two shots; a few received placebo; per-sample allocation not given. Sampling occurred on day 63 after the first vaccine or placebo injection. The study used a vaccine consisting of an Ad26 vector that expressed Wuhan-strain SARS-CoV-2 spike. Data came from immunoSEQ multiplex PCR; TCRdb stores just in-frame clones and leaves some out. The sample lists nearly 400,000 clones, around 89% occurring once.

This TCR came from a person between 18 and 59 years old who received the Ad26.COV2.S COVID-19 vaccine or a placebo. The V and J genes are TRBV30 and TRBJ1-1, with D perhaps TRBD1 (5 bases). The sample here was peripheral blood, taken in a trial of Ad26.COV2.S vaccine versus placebo. The CDR3 sequence is CAWSRANTEAFF. CDR3 DNA sequence: TGTGCCTGGAGCAGGGCGAACACTGAAGCTTTCTTT.